A selection of T cell receptor beta chains follows, all from one sample in a study of blood T cell repertoires in COVID-19. Method: immunoSEQ multiplex PCR; TCRdb's copy keeps in-frame clones and lacks some. The sample lists more than 85,000 clones, 65% to 90% occurring once. The source material was peripheral blood. Source of these receptors: a woman aged 80 or over with active or convalescent COVID-19. Each CDR3 is given with its conserved first and last residue. The order of the fields is V gene, clone size, J gene, D gene, CDR3 DNA, CDR3 protein. A D gene is named only where the DNA matches it firmly. Clone size is given for some rows only: seen once, a few or many times, or a class if the clone is expanded.

v_call: TRBV7-9; clone_size: NA; j_call: TRBJ2-7; d_call: TRBD2; cdr3_nt: TGTGCCAGCAGCCCGAGGACTAGCGGGTACTACGAGCAGTACTTC; cdr3_aa: CASSPRTSGYYEQYF
v_call: TRBV4-2; clone_size: NA; j_call: TRBJ2-1; d_call: NA; cdr3_nt: TGTGCCAGCAGCGCGCAACCGGGAGTTTCTAGTTACAATGAGCAGTTCTTC; cdr3_aa: CASSAQPGVSSYNEQFF
v_call: TRBV7-3; clone_size: NA; j_call: TRBJ2-1; d_call: TRBD2; cdr3_nt: TGTGCCAGCAGCCGAACTAGCGGGAGGGCCAATGAGCAGTTCTTC; cdr3_aa: CASSRTSGRANEQFF
v_call: TRBV7-3; clone_size: NA; j_call: TRBJ2-7; d_call: NA; cdr3_nt: TGTGCCAGCAGCCTGGGACAAGGCACCTACGAGCAGTACTTC; cdr3_aa: CASSLGQGTYEQYF
v_call: TRBV5-1; clone_size: NA; j_call: TRBJ2-2; d_call: NA; cdr3_nt: TGCGCCAGCAGCTTGGGACGGGTCACGAACACCGGGGAGCTGTTTTTT; cdr3_aa: CASSLGRVTNTGELFF
v_call: TRBV7-3; clone_size: NA; j_call: TRBJ2-3; d_call: TRBD2; cdr3_nt: TGTGCCAGCAGCCCCCAAGGGGCTAGCGGGAGATCGATTAGGTATTTT; cdr3_aa: CASSPQGASGRSIRYF
v_call: TRBV2; clone_size: NA; j_call: TRBJ1-1; d_call: TRBD1; cdr3_nt: TGTGCCAGCAGTCCCCGACAGGGGGGTGAAGCTTTCTTT; cdr3_aa: CASSPRQGGEAFF
v_call: TRBV6-5; clone_size: NA; j_call: TRBJ1-1; d_call: NA; cdr3_nt: TGTGCCAGCAGATCAGGGAGGATGAACACTGAAGCTTTCTTT; cdr3_aa: CASRSGRMNTEAFF
v_call: TRBV6-5; clone_size: NA; j_call: TRBJ2-7; d_call: NA; cdr3_nt: TGTGCCAGCAGTCAAAACCGCGGGTACGAGCAGTACTTC; cdr3_aa: CASSQNRGYEQYF
v_call: TRBV7-9; clone_size: few; j_call: TRBJ1-4; d_call: NA; cdr3_nt: TGTGCCAGCAGCTCCCGACAAGTTCTTAATGAAAAACTGTTTTTT; cdr3_aa: CASSSRQVLNEKLFF
v_call: TRBV5-1; clone_size: NA; j_call: TRBJ1-1; d_call: NA; cdr3_nt: TGCGCCAGCAGCTTCGACGGGGGGAACACTGAAGCTTTCTTT; cdr3_aa: CASSFDGGNTEAFF
v_call: TRBV6-1; clone_size: NA; j_call: TRBJ1-6; d_call: NA; cdr3_nt: TGTGCCAGCAGTGAATCCAGGGTCGGGTCACCCCTCCACTTT; cdr3_aa: CASSESRVGSPLHF
v_call: TRBV2; clone_size: NA; j_call: TRBJ1-4; d_call: TRBD1; cdr3_nt: TGTGCCAGCAGTGAAGGGACAGGGGTGGAAAAACTGTTTTTT; cdr3_aa: CASSEGTGVEKLFF
v_call: TRBV30; clone_size: NA; j_call: TRBJ1-4; d_call: NA; cdr3_nt: TGTGCCTGGAGTGTAGCGGCAGGGGCCAATGAAAAACTGTTTTTT; cdr3_aa: CAWSVAAGANEKLFF
v_call: TRBV27; clone_size: few; j_call: TRBJ1-3; d_call: NA; cdr3_nt: TGTGCCAGCAGTTTCGCCGGCTCTGGAAACACCATATATTTT; cdr3_aa: CASSFAGSGNTIYF
v_call: TRBV5-1; clone_size: once; j_call: TRBJ2-1; d_call: TRBD1; cdr3_nt: TGCGCCAGCAGCTTGCAGACAGGGGGCAATGAGCAGTTCTTC; cdr3_aa: CASSLQTGGNEQFF
v_call: TRBV10-3; clone_size: NA; j_call: TRBJ2-1; d_call: TRBD1; cdr3_nt: TGTGCCATCAGTGAGTCCGGGACAGGTTACAATGAGCAGTTCTTC; cdr3_aa: CAISESGTGYNEQFF
v_call: TRBV20-1; clone_size: NA; j_call: TRBJ1-2; d_call: TRBD1; cdr3_nt: TGCAGTGCTAGTCCCTTTCGGGACAGGGTATGGTATGGCTACACCTTC; cdr3_aa: CSASPFRDRVWYGYTF
v_call: TRBV6-5; clone_size: NA; j_call: TRBJ2-1; d_call: NA; cdr3_nt: TGTGCCAGCAGTTACTCTGCTAGTAGTAATGAGCAGTTCTTC; cdr3_aa: CASSYSASSNEQFF
v_call: TRBV6-1; clone_size: NA; j_call: TRBJ2-7; d_call: TRBD2; cdr3_nt: TGTGCCAGCAGTGAAGCATCAGGGCAGGGAGGGTACTACGAGCAGTACTTC; cdr3_aa: CASSEASGQGGYYEQYF
v_call: TRBV5-1; clone_size: NA; j_call: TRBJ2-7; d_call: NA; cdr3_nt: TGCGCCAGCAGCTTGGACTTCTACGAGCAGTACTTC; cdr3_aa: CASSLDFYEQYF
v_call: TRBV20-1; clone_size: NA; j_call: TRBJ1-1; d_call: NA; cdr3_nt: TGCAGTTCGGACATGAACACTGAAGCTTTCTTT; cdr3_aa: CSSDMNTEAFF
v_call: TRBV5-1; clone_size: NA; j_call: TRBJ1-5; d_call: NA; cdr3_nt: TGCGCCAGCAGCTTGGGTACACTACAGGGACAGCCCCAGCATTTT; cdr3_aa: CASSLGTLQGQPQHF
v_call: TRBV9; clone_size: NA; j_call: TRBJ2-1; d_call: TRBD2; cdr3_nt: TGTGCCAGCAGCGTAGCGGCTAGCGGGAGGCCCTCCTACAATGAGCAGTTCTTC; cdr3_aa: CASSVAASGRPSYNEQFF
v_call: TRBV18; clone_size: NA; j_call: TRBJ2-2; d_call: TRBD1; cdr3_nt: TGTGCCAGCTCACCCAGCCCCCAGGGGGCAAGCGGGGAGCTGTTTTTT; cdr3_aa: CASSPSPQGASGELFF
v_call: TRBV5-1; clone_size: NA; j_call: TRBJ2-3; d_call: TRBD2; cdr3_nt: TGCGCCAGCAGCTTGGTTTCTAGCGGGATCACAGATACGCAGTATTTT; cdr3_aa: CASSLVSSGITDTQYF
v_call: TRBV15; clone_size: NA; j_call: TRBJ2-1; d_call: NA; cdr3_nt: TGTGCCACCAGCATTCCAGGGATCTCCTACAATGAGCAGTTCTTC; cdr3_aa: CATSIPGISYNEQFF
v_call: TRBV27; clone_size: NA; j_call: TRBJ1-2; d_call: NA; cdr3_nt: TGTGCCAGCAGTTTCGGGGTAGGTCGTGGCTACACCTTC; cdr3_aa: CASSFGVGRGYTF
v_call: TRBV4-1; clone_size: NA; j_call: TRBJ2-1; d_call: NA; cdr3_nt: TGCGCCAGCAGCCGGGCCGGGACTGACTACAATGAGCAGTTCTTC; cdr3_aa: CASSRAGTDYNEQFF
v_call: TRBV10-3; clone_size: NA; j_call: TRBJ2-7; d_call: NA; cdr3_nt: TGTGCCATCAGTGACTCTGTAGGGAGCCTCGGGCAGTACTTC; cdr3_aa: CAISDSVGSLGQYF
v_call: TRBV5-6; clone_size: NA; j_call: TRBJ1-5; d_call: NA; cdr3_nt: TGTGCCAGCAGCTTGGATGGAGGGTATAGCAATCAGCCCCAGCATTTT; cdr3_aa: CASSLDGGYSNQPQHF
v_call: TRBV13; clone_size: NA; j_call: TRBJ2-1; d_call: TRBD2; cdr3_nt: TGTGCCAGCGTACGGGGACTAATCCTCAATGAGCAGTTCTTC; cdr3_aa: CASVRGLILNEQFF
v_call: TRBV10-3; clone_size: NA; j_call: TRBJ2-7; d_call: TRBD2; cdr3_nt: TGTGCCATCAGTGAAGGTGGGGGGGAGTTCGAGCAGTACTTC; cdr3_aa: CAISEGGGEFEQYF
v_call: TRBV15; clone_size: NA; j_call: TRBJ2-7; d_call: TRBD1; cdr3_nt: TGTGCCACCAGCCGACAGGGCTACGAGCAGTACTTC; cdr3_aa: CATSRQGYEQYF
v_call: TRBV10-1; clone_size: NA; j_call: TRBJ2-7; d_call: NA; cdr3_nt: TGCGCCAGCAGTGAGTCGATCTGGGGCCCTAGGAACGAGCAGTACTTC; cdr3_aa: CASSESIWGPRNEQYF
v_call: TRBV18; clone_size: once; j_call: TRBJ2-7; d_call: TRBD1; cdr3_nt: TGTGCCAGCTCACCCCCTTTAGGGACAGGGTCCGAGCAGTACTTC; cdr3_aa: CASSPPLGTGSEQYF
v_call: TRBV10-3; clone_size: NA; j_call: TRBJ1-2; d_call: NA; cdr3_nt: TGTGCCATCCGTGAGTCCTCTAACTATGGCTACACCTTC; cdr3_aa: CAIRESSNYGYTF
v_call: TRBV10-3; clone_size: NA; j_call: TRBJ1-6; d_call: NA; cdr3_nt: TGTGCCATCAGCCAGGGAGGGAATTCACCCCTCCACTTT; cdr3_aa: CAISQGGNSPLHF
v_call: TRBV2; clone_size: NA; j_call: TRBJ1-6; d_call: NA; cdr3_nt: TGTGCCAGCAGATCCGACAGGACCTATAATTCACCCCTCCACTTT; cdr3_aa: CASRSDRTYNSPLHF
v_call: TRBV5-1; clone_size: NA; j_call: TRBJ2-7; d_call: TRBD1; cdr3_nt: TGCGCCAGCAGCGAGGACGGACAGGGGGTACACGAGCAGTACTTC; cdr3_aa: CASSEDGQGVHEQYF
v_call: TRBV24-1; clone_size: few; j_call: TRBJ2-3; d_call: NA; cdr3_nt: TGTGCCACCAGTGATACCAATAGCGGCACAGATACGCAGTATTTT; cdr3_aa: CATSDTNSGTDTQYF
v_call: TRBV27; clone_size: NA; j_call: TRBJ1-5; d_call: NA; cdr3_nt: TGTGCCAGCAGTTTCAGGCAGGGGCGTAGCAATCAGCCCCAGCATTTT; cdr3_aa: CASSFRQGRSNQPQHF